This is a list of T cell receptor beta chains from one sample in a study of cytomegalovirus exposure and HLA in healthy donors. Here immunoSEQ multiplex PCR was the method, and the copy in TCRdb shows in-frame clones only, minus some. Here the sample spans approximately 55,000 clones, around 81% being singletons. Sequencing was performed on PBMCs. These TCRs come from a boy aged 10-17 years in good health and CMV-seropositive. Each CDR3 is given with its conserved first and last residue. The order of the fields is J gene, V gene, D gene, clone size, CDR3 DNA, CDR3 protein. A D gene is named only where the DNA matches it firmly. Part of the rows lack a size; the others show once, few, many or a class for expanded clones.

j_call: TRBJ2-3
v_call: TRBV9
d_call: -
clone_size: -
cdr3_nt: TGTGCCAGCAGCGTAGGGACAATAACAGATACGCAGTATTTT
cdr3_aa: CASSVGTITDTQYF

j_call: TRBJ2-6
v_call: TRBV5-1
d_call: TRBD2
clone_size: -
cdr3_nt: TGCGCCAGCAGCTTGGAACGGGGGGGAGGGGCCAACGTCCTGACTTTC
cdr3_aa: CASSLERGGGANVLTF

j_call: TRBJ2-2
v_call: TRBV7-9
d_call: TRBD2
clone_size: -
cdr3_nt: TGTGCCAGCAGCTTGCGGGGGGGACCCACCGGGGAGCTGTTTTTT
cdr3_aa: CASSLRGGPTGELFF

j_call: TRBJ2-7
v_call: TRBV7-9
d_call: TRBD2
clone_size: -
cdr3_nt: TGTGCCAGCAGGACAGCGGGATCCTACGAGCAGTACTTC
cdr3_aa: CASRTAGSYEQYF

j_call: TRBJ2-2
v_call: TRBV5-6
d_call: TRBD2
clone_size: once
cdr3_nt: TGTGCCAGCAGCTTCGGGACTAGAGATAACACCGGGGAGCTGTTTTTT
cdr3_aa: CASSFGTRDNTGELFF

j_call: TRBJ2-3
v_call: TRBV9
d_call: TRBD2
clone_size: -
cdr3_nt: TGTGCCAGCAGCCGTTATGGGGAGGGCCCAGATACGCAGTATTTT
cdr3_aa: CASSRYGEGPDTQYF

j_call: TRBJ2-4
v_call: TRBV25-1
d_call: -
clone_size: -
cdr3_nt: TGTGCCAGCGCCTTAGGTGGAGCTCAGTACTTC
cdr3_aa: CASALGGAQYF

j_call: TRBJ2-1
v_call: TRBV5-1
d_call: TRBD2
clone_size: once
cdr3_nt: TGCGCCAGCAGCCCCTGGGCGGGGGGTCACGGGATCTTC
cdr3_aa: CASSPWAGGHGIF

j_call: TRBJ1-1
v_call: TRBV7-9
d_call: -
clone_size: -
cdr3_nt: TGTGCCAGCAGCGATCCAGGGGCCCCGAACACTGAAGCTTTCTTT
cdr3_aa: CASSDPGAPNTEAFF

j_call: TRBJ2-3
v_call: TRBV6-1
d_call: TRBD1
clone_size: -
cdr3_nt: TGTGCCAGCAGTGAATGGGGACAGGGGAGTGATACGCAGTATTTT
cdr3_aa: CASSEWGQGSDTQYF

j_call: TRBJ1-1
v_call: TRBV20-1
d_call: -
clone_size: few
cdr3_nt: TGCAGTGCTAGCTACACTGAAGCTTTCTTT
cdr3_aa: CSASYTEAFF